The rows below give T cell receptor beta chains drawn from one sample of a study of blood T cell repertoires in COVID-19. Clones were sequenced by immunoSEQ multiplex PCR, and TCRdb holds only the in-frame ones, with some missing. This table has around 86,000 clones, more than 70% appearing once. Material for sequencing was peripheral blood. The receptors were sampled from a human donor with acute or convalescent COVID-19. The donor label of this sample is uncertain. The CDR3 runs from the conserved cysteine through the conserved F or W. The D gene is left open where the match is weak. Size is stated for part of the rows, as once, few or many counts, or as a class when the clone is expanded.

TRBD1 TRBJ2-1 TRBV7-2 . TGTGCCAGCAGCAGCAGGGGGTACGACAATGAGCAGTTCTTC CASSSRGYDNEQFF
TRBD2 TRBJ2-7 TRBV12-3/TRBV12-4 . TGTGCCACTAGCGGGGGATCCTACGAGCAGTACTTC CATSGGSYEQYF
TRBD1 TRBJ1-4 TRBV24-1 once TGTGCCACCGGACAGGCTGAAAAACTGTTTTTT CATGQAEKLFF
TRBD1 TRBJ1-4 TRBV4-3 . TGCGCCAGCAGCCGAACAGGGGGAACTAATGAAAAACTGTTTTTT CASSRTGGTNEKLFF
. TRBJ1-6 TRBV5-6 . TGTGCCAGCAGCCTCCGTAGTTCCTATAATTCACCCCTCCACTTT CASSLRSSYNSPLHF
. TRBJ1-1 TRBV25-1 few TGTGCCAGCAGTAGTCTGGGGCACACTGAAGCTTTCTTT CASSSLGHTEAFF
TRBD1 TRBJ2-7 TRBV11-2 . TGTGCCAGCAGCTTAGAAAGGACAGGATCATACGAGCAGTACTTC CASSLERTGSYEQYF
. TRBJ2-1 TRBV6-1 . TGTGCCAGCAGTGAGATGGAGGGGGCGTACAATGAGCAGTTCTTC CASSEMEGAYNEQFF
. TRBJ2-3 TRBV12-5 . TGTGCTAGTGGTTTAAGGCGGGGAAGCACAGATACGCAGTATTTT CASGLRRGSTDTQYF
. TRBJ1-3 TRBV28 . TGTGCCAGCTGTGAGGGCTCTGGAAACACCATATATTTT CASCEGSGNTIYF
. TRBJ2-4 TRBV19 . TGTGCCAGTAGTATAGCTTTGGGGGGAGCCAAAAACATTCAGTACTTC CASSIALGGAKNIQYF
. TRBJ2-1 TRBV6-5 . TGTGCCAGCAGTCCGCCTAGCGCAGTTACGAATGAGCAGTTCTTC CASSPPSAVTNEQFF
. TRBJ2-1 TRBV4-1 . TGCGCCAGCAGCCAAGATGCGGTGGCCCTTGGGCAGTTCTTC CASSQDAVALGQFF
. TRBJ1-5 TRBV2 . TGTGCCAGCAGTGAGAGAACAGCCGGTGCTCCCCAGCATTTT CASSERTAGAPQHF
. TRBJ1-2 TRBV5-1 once TGCGCCAGCAGCTCGTCATCGGGGGGGAGAGGCTACACCTTC CASSSSSGGRGYTF
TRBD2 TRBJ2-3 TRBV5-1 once TGCGCCAGCAGCAGCAGGCTAGCGGGGGGGGGCACAGATACGCAGTATTTT CASSSRLAGGGTDTQYF
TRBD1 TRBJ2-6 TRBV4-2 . TGTGCCAGCATGGCGGGACAGGGCTACTCTGGGGCCAACGTCCTGACTTTC CASMAGQGYSGANVLTF
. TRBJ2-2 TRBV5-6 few TGTGCCAGCAGCTTGACGGACAGGAACACCGGGGAGCTGTTTTTT CASSLTDRNTGELFF
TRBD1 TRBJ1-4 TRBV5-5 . TGTGCCAGCAGCGGGGGGACAGGGGGAGAAAAACTGTTTTTT CASSGGTGGEKLFF
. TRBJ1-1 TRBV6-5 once TGTGCCAGCAGTCAGGGGTGGTGGGGCGAAGCTTTCTTT CASSQGWWGEAFF
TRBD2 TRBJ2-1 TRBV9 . TGTGCCAGCAGCGTAGTGGGACTAGCGGGGGGAAGCTCCTACAATGAGCAGTTCTTC CASSVVGLAGGSSYNEQFF
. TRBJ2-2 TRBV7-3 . TGTGCCAGCAGCTCCCCGGGATTGAACACCGGGGAGCTGTTTTTT CASSSPGLNTGELFF
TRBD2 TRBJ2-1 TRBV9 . TGTGCCAGCAGCGTAGGTTCTAGCGGTAATGAGCAGTTCTTC CASSVGSSGNEQFF
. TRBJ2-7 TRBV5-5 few TGTGCCAGCAGCTTACCGGGGGCCTACGAGCAGTACTTC CASSLPGAYEQYF
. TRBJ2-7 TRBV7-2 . TGTGCCAGCAGCTCCGTGGAGGTACCGCCCTACGAGCAGTACTTC CASSSVEVPPYEQYF
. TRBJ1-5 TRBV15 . TGTGCCACCAGCGAGTCTAGCAATCAGCCCCAGCATTTT CATSESSNQPQHF
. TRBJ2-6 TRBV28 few TGTGCCAGCCTCGTACGGGGCTCTGGGGCCAACGTCCTGACTTTC CASLVRGSGANVLTF
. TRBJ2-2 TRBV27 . TGTGCCAGCAGTTTAACCTGGGGGCTAACCGGGGAGCTGTTTTTT CASSLTWGLTGELFF
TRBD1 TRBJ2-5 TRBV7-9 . TGTGCCAGCAGCTTAGGACAGGGCATGGAGACCCAGTACTTC CASSLGQGMETQYF
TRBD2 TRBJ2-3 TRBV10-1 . TGCGCCAGCAGTGAGTCGCGGGGGGGCCAAGATACGCAGTATTTT CASSESRGGQDTQYF
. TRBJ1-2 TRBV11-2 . TGTGCCAGCAGCTTAGGGGAGACTACAACCTTC CASSLGETTTF
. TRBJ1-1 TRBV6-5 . TGTGCCACCATCCCTCCCTCGACAGCAGGAGCTTTCTTT CATIPPSTAGAFF
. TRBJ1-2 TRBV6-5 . TGTGCCAGCAGAACCGGGTCGACTAACTATGGCTACACCTTC CASRTGSTNYGYTF
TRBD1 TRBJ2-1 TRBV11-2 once TGTGCCAGCAGCTTAGACGACAGGGGAAAGGAGAATGAGCAGTTCTTC CASSLDDRGKENEQFF
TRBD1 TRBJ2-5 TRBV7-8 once TGTGCCAGCACCCGGAATACAGGGGAAGAGACCCAGTACTTC CASTRNTGEETQYF
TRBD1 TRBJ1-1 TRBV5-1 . TGCGCCAGCAGCTTACAGGGGGCCAACACTGAAGCTTTCTTT CASSLQGANTEAFF
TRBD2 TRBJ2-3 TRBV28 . TGTGCCAGCAGTTTACCCATAACTAGCGGGGGATACGAAGATACGCAGTATTTT CASSLPITSGGYEDTQYF
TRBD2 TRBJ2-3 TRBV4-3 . TGCGCCAGCAGCCAGGGGGGGTCATCCACAGATACGCAGTATTTT CASSQGGSSTDTQYF
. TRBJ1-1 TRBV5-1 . TGCGCCAGCAGCTTTCAGGGGCAGAACACTGAAGCTTTCTTT CASSFQGQNTEAFF
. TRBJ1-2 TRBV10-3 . TGTGCCATCATGGCGGGGGCGGCAGGGTATGGCTACACCTTC CAIMAGAAGYGYTF
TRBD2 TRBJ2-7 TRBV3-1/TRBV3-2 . TGTGCCAGCAGCCAAGACATCGGGGGGTGGTACGAGCAGTACTTC CASSQDIGGWYEQYF
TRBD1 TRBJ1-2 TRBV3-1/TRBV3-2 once TGTGCCAGCAGCCAAGGGACCACAGGGGGTGGCTACACCTTC CASSQGTTGGGYTF
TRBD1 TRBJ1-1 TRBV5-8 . TGTGCCAGCAGCCAACGGACAGGGAAGGCGAACACTGAAGCTTTCTTT CASSQRTGKANTEAFF
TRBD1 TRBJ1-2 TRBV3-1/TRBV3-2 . TGTGCCAGCAGCCAAGGGACAGGCTGGGGCTACACCTTC CASSQGTGWGYTF
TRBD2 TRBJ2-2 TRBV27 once TGTGCCAGCAGTTTCGGACTAGCCGGGGAGCTGTTTTTT CASSFGLAGELFF
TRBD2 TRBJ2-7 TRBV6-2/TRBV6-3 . TGTGCCAGCAGTTACCCGCCGGGACTAGCGGGGAGGCGGCAGTACTTC CASSYPPGLAGRRQYF
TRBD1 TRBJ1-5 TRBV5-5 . TGTGCCAGCAGCTTGCGACAGGGGGGGGTTGAGCCCCAGCATTTT CASSLRQGGVEPQHF
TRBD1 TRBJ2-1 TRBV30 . TGTGCCTGGAGAGTTATTGGACAGGGGGCCAGAAATGAGCAGTTCTTC CAWRVIGQGARNEQFF
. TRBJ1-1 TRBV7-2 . TGTGCCAGCAGCACCCAGGGGAACACTGAAGCTTTCTTT CASSTQGNTEAFF
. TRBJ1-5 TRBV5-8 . TGTGCCAGCAAATCACAGGGTTCTAATCAGCCCCAGCATTTT CASKSQGSNQPQHF
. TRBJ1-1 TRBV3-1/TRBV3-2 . TGTGCCAGCAGCCGAGGAGGGAACACTGAAGCTTTCTTT CASSRGGNTEAFF
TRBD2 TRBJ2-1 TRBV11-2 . TGTGCCAGCAGCCCGGTGGGTAAGAGCGGGGCCAATGAGCAGTTCTTC CASSPVGKSGANEQFF
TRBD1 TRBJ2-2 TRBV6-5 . TGTGCCAGCCGCGACAGGGGCAACACCGGGGAGCTGTTTTTT CASRDRGNTGELFF
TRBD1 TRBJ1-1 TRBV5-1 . TGCGCCAGCACAGGGGGCCCCAACCGCTACACTGAAGCTTTCTTT CASTGGPNRYTEAFF
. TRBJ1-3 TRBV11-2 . TGTGCCAGCAGCCAAGGAGGGGCGGCGGGAAACACCATATATTTT CASSQGGAAGNTIYF
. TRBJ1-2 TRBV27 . TGTGCCAGCCGGGGGGAGGACTATGGCTACACCTTC CASRGEDYGYTF
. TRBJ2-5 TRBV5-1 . TGCGCCAGCAGCAGGGACTTACAAGAGACCCAGTACTTC CASSRDLQETQYF